A selection of T cell receptor beta chains follows, all from one sample in a study of PD-1 blockade in mismatch repair-deficient tumors. The protocol was immunoSEQ multiplex PCR, while the TCRdb copy is restricted to in-frame clones and leaves out a portion. Here the sample spans some 120,000 clones, approximately 91% being singletons. Sequencing used peripheral blood, obtained approximately 70 weeks after starting pembrolizumab. These TCRs come from an adult with mismatch repair-deficient cancer. The CDR3 runs from the conserved cysteine through the conserved F or W. A D gene is named only where the DNA matches it firmly. A clone size is listed for some rows: how often the clone was seen (once, few, many), or a class if it is expanded.

v_call: TRBV7-9; cdr3_length: 16; clone_size: -; j_call: TRBJ2-2; d_call: TRBD2; cdr3_aa: CASSLGGVSGAGELFF; cdr3_nt: TGTGCCAGCAGCTTAGGTGGGGTCAGCGGGGCCGGGGAGCTGTTTTTT
v_call: TRBV19; cdr3_length: 18; clone_size: -; j_call: TRBJ1-3; d_call: -; cdr3_aa: CASSISATGTSSGNTIYF; cdr3_nt: TGTGCCAGTAGTATTAGTGCCACGGGGACCAGCTCTGGAAACACCATATATTTT
v_call: TRBV6-5; cdr3_length: 16; clone_size: -; j_call: TRBJ2-2; d_call: -; cdr3_aa: CASSYSVQGGTGELFF; cdr3_nt: TGTGCCAGCAGTTATTCGGTACAGGGAGGAACCGGGGAGCTGTTTTTT
v_call: TRBV28; cdr3_length: 13; clone_size: -; j_call: TRBJ2-1; d_call: -; cdr3_aa: CASSLGPDNEQFF; cdr3_nt: TGTGCCAGCAGTTTAGGTCCCGACAATGAGCAGTTCTTC
v_call: TRBV5-1; cdr3_length: 18; clone_size: -; j_call: TRBJ2-1; d_call: TRBD2; cdr3_aa: CASSPATTIAGEPNEQFF; cdr3_nt: TGCGCCAGCAGCCCCGCTACAACAATAGCGGGAGAACCCAATGAGCAGTTCTTC
v_call: TRBV28; cdr3_length: 16; clone_size: -; j_call: TRBJ2-7; d_call: TRBD1; cdr3_aa: CASSWRQGAVYYEQYF; cdr3_nt: TGTGCCAGCAGTTGGCGACAGGGGGCAGTGTACTACGAGCAGTACTTC
v_call: TRBV27; cdr3_length: 14; clone_size: once; j_call: TRBJ1-1; d_call: -; cdr3_aa: CASSFIGMNTEAFF; cdr3_nt: TGTGCCAGCAGTTTCATAGGAATGAACACTGAAGCTTTCTTT
v_call: TRBV11-2; cdr3_length: 16; clone_size: few; j_call: TRBJ2-3; d_call: -; cdr3_aa: CASSSLPNWGTDTQYF; cdr3_nt: TGTGCCAGCAGCTCACTTCCCAATTGGGGCACAGATACGCAGTATTTT
v_call: TRBV29-1; cdr3_length: 12; clone_size: -; j_call: TRBJ2-7; d_call: -; cdr3_aa: CSVDVRGHEQYF; cdr3_nt: TGCAGCGTTGATGTCAGGGGACACGAGCAGTACTTC
v_call: TRBV6-1; cdr3_length: 12; clone_size: -; j_call: TRBJ1-2; d_call: -; cdr3_aa: CATIWDTYGYTF; cdr3_nt: TGTGCCACCATATGGGACACCTATGGCTACACCTTC
v_call: TRBV28; cdr3_length: 15; clone_size: -; j_call: TRBJ2-7; d_call: TRBD1; cdr3_aa: CASSPRGTGTHEQYF; cdr3_nt: TGTGCCAGCAGTCCGAGGGGGACAGGGACCCACGAGCAGTACTTC
v_call: TRBV7-2; cdr3_length: 14; clone_size: -; j_call: TRBJ2-1; d_call: TRBD2; cdr3_aa: CASSSTGTSGEQFF; cdr3_nt: TGTGCCAGCAGTTCGACCGGGACTAGCGGCGAGCAGTTCTTC
v_call: TRBV28; cdr3_length: 15; clone_size: medium-sized; j_call: TRBJ1-5; d_call: TRBD1; cdr3_aa: CASSKQGRWNQPQHF; cdr3_nt: TGTGCCAGCAGCAAACAGGGGAGGTGGAATCAGCCCCAGCATTTT
v_call: TRBV7-9; cdr3_length: 17; clone_size: -; j_call: TRBJ2-1; d_call: TRBD2; cdr3_aa: CASSLGGLAGRDNEQFF; cdr3_nt: TGTGCCAGCAGCTTAGGGGGACTAGCGGGAAGGGACAATGAGCAGTTCTTC
v_call: TRBV4-3; cdr3_length: 15; clone_size: -; j_call: TRBJ2-1; d_call: TRBD1; cdr3_aa: CASSQVETGANEQFF; cdr3_nt: TGCGCCAGCAGCCAAGTGGAGACAGGGGCCAATGAGCAGTTCTTC